This T cell receptor (beta chain) was captured by sequencing in a study of CD8 T cells in ankylosing spondylitis. Study results and limitations: A TCR beta motif of 8 or 9 highly homologous variants appeared characteristic of ankylosing spondylitis blood.

This clonotype has more than one count but fewer than ten. Its matching antigen is unknown. Scientists made TCR beta libraries using quantitative 5'-RACE with molecular barcodes. TCRdb reanalysed the 5' RACE reads using MiXCR and keeps one entry per CDR3 protein. The table lists around 340,000 distinct CDR3 sequences, over 12% of them singletons. V trimming: 5 bases; J trimming: 6 bases; junction bases outside the gene matches: 3. CDR1 and CDR2 from the germline V gene are SNHLY and FYNNEI. This CDR3 region has 14 residues. The chain is built from TRBV2 and TRBJ2-1; 11 bases match TRBD1. This receptor was obtained from a male donor with ankylosing spondylitis or in good health (not recorded which). Material: blood, either unsorted or a sorted T cell fraction (not recorded which). CDR3 bases: TGTGCCAGCAGTACCGGGACAGGGGGCAATGAGCAGTTCTTC. Translated, it gives CASSTGTGGNEQFF.